Following are 17 T cell receptor beta chains from one sample sequenced in a study of T cell clusters in autoimmune cytopenias. TRB was amplified by touch-down multiplex PCR, primer pools A and B combined. One entry per CDR3 protein, without DNA, is what TCRdb gives after re-calling the multiplex PCR reads. The sample's table shows some 7,600 distinct CDR3 sequences. Each sample's input was approximately 0.25 ug genomic DNA, about 38,000 genome equivalents. Sequencing was carried out using peripheral blood. These receptor sequences come from a human donor with an autoimmune cytopenia or autoimmune hepatitis (not recorded which).

This clonotype is classed as medium-sized by frequency. The CDR3 protein is CATSDYLAGQFF. The genes are TRBV24-1 and TRBJ2-1; TCRdb designates TRBD2, a call that cannot be tested without DNA. The CDR3 contains 12 residues. Germline V gene lookup returns CDR1 KGHDR and CDR2 SFDVKD.

The genes are TRBV20-1 and TRBJ1-3; the TRBD1 assignment by TCRdb is unverifiable without DNA. Germline V gene lookup returns CDR1 DFQATT and CDR2 SNEGSKA (reference sequence). This CDR3 spans 15 amino acids. The CDR3 region is CSARPGRDVGNTIYF.

Considering frequency, this clonotype is medium-sized. This rearrangement joins TRBV15 to TRBJ1-2. From germline, CDR1 is LNHNV and CDR2 YYDKDF (reference sequence). The CDR3 is 13 amino acids. CDR3 protein: CATSSGFGYGYTF.

J is TRBJ2-7 and V is TRBV20-1; TCRdb returns TRBD1, unconfirmable since there is no DNA. Germline CDR1 and CDR2: DFQATT and SNEGSKA (reference sequence). CDR3 size: 14 residues. CDR3 sequence reads: CSASTGGHAREQYF.

This clonotype is called medium-sized (0.01 to 0.1%) based on its frequency. This chain connects TRBV30 to TRBJ2-3; the TCRdb D gene call, TRBD2, has no DNA to confirm it. Germline CDR1 and CDR2: GTSNPN and SVGIG (reference sequence). The length of the CDR3 is 13 residues. The CDR3 loop is CAWGTSGTDTQYF.

This clonotype is labeled medium-sized (0.01 to 0.1%) based on frequency. The chain employs TRBV27 and TRBJ2-3; TCRdb designates TRBD1, a call that cannot be tested without DNA. Germline V gene sequence: CDR1 MNHEY, CDR2 SMNVEV (reference sequence). This CDR3 has 15 amino acids. The CDR3 sequence is CASSFWDRVRDTQYF.

This clonotype shows up as medium-sized by frequency. The chain combines TRBV13 with TRBJ1-2. The germline gives CDR1 PRHDT, CDR2 FYEKMQ (reference sequence). The CDR3 extends over 13 amino acids. The CDR3 loop is CASSFRGNYGYTF.

According to its frequency, this clonotype is medium-sized. This chain joins TRBV19 and TRBJ1-2. Germline V gene sequence: CDR1 LNHDA, CDR2 SQIVND (reference sequence). CDR3 length: 14 residues. The CDR3 here is CASSIGPKDYGYTF.

Frequency places this clonotype as medium-sized. V is TRBV18 and J is TRBJ1-5; TCRdb gives TRBD1 as the D gene, but with no DNA this cannot be confirmed. This CDR3 spans 15 amino acids. The V gene's germline CDR1 is KGHSH and CDR2 LQKENI. The CDR3 is CASSPTDSNNQPQHF.

This chain uses TRBV30 with TRBJ1-6. Germline CDR1 reads GTSNPN; CDR2 reads SVGIG (reference sequence). This CDR3 contains 14 residues. This chain's CDR3 is CAWSLGTNNSPLHF.

By frequency, this clonotype registers medium-sized. CDR3 protein: CASSDPGQGTTGELFF. This chain joins TRBV6-6 and TRBJ2-2; the D call of TRBD1 rests on TCRdb alone, since no DNA is present to check it. Per germline, CDR1 MNHNY and CDR2 SVGAGI (reference sequence). The CDR3 consists of 16 residues.

The V and J genes are TRBV15 and TRBJ2-3. The germline gives CDR1 LNHNV, CDR2 YYDKDF (reference sequence). The CDR3 spans 15 residues. The CDR3 loop is CATSPFQAGTDTQYF.

By frequency, this clonotype registers medium-sized (0.01 to 0.1%). This chain links TRBV7-2 with TRBJ2-5; the D call from TCRdb, TRBD1, cannot be confirmed without DNA. The CDR3 extends over 13 amino acids. In germline, CDR1 is SGHTA, CDR2 FQGNSA. CDR3 loop: CASSFSGSETQYF.

The V and J genes are TRBV11-2 and TRBJ1-5. Germline CDR1 is SGHAT and CDR2 is FQNNGV. The CDR3 runs 13 residues. This CDR3 is CASSLGFNQPQHF.

V usage is TRBV7-2 and J usage is TRBJ2-2; TCRdb lists TRBD1, though no DNA is available to test this call. CDR1 and CDR2 (germline): SGHTA, FQGNSA. The CDR3 consists of 16 residues. CDR3 sequence reads: CASSSRTGERTGELFF.

Judged by frequency, this clonotype is medium-sized. The V call is TRBV10-3, the J call TRBJ1-2; TCRdb proposes TRBD1, but this gene call is untestable without DNA. The CDR3 is 14 residues long. CDR1 and CDR2 (germline): ENHRY, SYGVKD. This chain's CDR3 is CAISAPGGQGGYTF.

Measured by frequency, this clonotype is medium-sized. The V and J genes are TRBV15 and TRBJ1-4; the D call from TCRdb, TRBD1, cannot be confirmed without DNA. CDR3 length: 14 amino acids. Germline values: CDR1 LNHNV, CDR2 YYDKDF (reference sequence). CDR3: CATSAQGSDEKLFF.